What follows is one T cell receptor (beta chain) and its context. The sample comes from a study of blood T cells in healthy people across ages. Trimming pared 5 bases from V and 7 bases from J, leaving 18 bases between. This CDR3 has 14 amino acids. Germline assignment: CDR1 DFQATT and CDR2 SNEGSKA (reference sequence). PCR was performed a second time for roughly 7 to 11 cycles using a sample-barcoded 5' primer and a J-beta primer mix. MiXCR was run by TCRdb on the 5' RACE reads, yielding one entry per CDR3 protein. Counted here are more than 900,000 distinct CDR3 sequences, under 30% occurring once; the ten biggest clones make up approximately 0.75%. In addition, the sample was reused for a study of T cells of mothers and their children.

This chain uses TRBV20-1 with TRBJ1-3, with a tentative D call TRBD1 (6 bases). The sample consisted of blood. The clonotype was recovered from a girl under 10 years old in good health. The CDR3 region has the DNA TGCAGTGCTTCGCCCCGGGGACAATCTAACACCATATATTTT. Protein: CSASPRGQSNTIYF.